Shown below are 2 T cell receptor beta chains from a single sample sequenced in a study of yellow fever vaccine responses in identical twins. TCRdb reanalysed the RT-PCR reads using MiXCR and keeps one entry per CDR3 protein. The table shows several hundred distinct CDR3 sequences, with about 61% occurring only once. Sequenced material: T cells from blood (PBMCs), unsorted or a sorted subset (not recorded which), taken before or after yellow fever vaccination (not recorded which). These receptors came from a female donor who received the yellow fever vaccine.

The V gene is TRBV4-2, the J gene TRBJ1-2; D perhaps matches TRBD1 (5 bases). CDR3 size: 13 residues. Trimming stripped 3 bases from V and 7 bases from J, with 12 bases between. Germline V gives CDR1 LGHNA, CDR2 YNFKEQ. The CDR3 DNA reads TGTGCCAGCAGCCATGATCAGGGACGTGGCTACACCTTC. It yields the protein CASSHDQGRGYTF.

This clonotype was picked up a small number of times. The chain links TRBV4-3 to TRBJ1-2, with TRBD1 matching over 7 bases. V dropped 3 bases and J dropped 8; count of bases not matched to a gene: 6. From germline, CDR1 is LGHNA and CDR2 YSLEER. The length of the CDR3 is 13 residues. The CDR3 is CASSHDRVEGYTF. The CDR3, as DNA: TGCGCCAGCAGCCACGACAGGGTCGAAGGCTACACCTTC.